Described below is a single T cell receptor beta chain sequence and its context. The antigen remains unidentified. V was cut by 5 bases and J by 9 bases, with 20 bases left in between. The CDR3 spans 15 residues. Germline loops: CDR1 SEHNR, CDR2 FQNEAQ (reference sequence). The sample originates from a study of shared clonotypes between healthy human individuals. Looking at the study overall: A donor's plate count was three for CD4 naive and three for CD4 memory; CD8 naive had two and CD8 memory one. The study, taken as a whole, reports: Larger estimated richness was generally recorded for naive subsets relative to memory subsets. It was observed that roughly 4.8% of naive CD4 clonotypes were shared across four donors.

Clones were read by immunoSEQ multiplex PCR, and TCRdb kept only the in-frame ones, dropping some. The sample shows some 2,500,000 clones, 93% of them seen only once. The sample was naive CD4+ T cells from PBMCs. Documented subset: CD45RA+ positively selected. The origin of this receptor is a man younger than 35 in good health. Some clones in this sample may be carry-over from other donors' samples. The genes are TRBV7-9 and TRBJ2-1, with TRBD2 as a possible D gene (5 bases). CDR3 coding DNA: TGTGCCAGCAGCCAGCTGGGCCGGAGGTTTGGTGAGCAGTTCTTC. Amino acids: CASSQLGRRFGEQFF.